This T cell receptor (beta chain) appears in the sequencing data of a study of blood T cell repertoires in COVID-19 (TCRdb year 2020). Describing the broader study: Samples from collaborators originated in the United States, Italy and Spain and spanned both the acute and convalescent phases of COVID-19. Where available, HLA class I and class II types were taken from metadata supplied by the sample provider and were not determined by assay-based typing. The material from the prospective study consisted of cDNA or gDNA derived from T cells, B-cell-depleted T cells, or PBMCs. Samples came from the ongoing ImmuneRACE study (first 160 participants) plus 1,254 subjects from 6 global collaborators. A freely available public database, intended as a resource for researchers studying the immune response to SARS-CoV-2, is where the repertoires were released. The sample metadata nearly always contained a de-identified subject ID, COVID-19 status, age in years and sex. Deeply sampled blood TCRbeta repertoires from subjects exposed to, actively infected with, or recovered from COVID-19 were included in the dataset.

The investigation overall reported the following: How much clinical and demographic metadata was included differed by source and by participant, and the metadata was provided uncurated.

Concerning this clone itself: The antigen it recognizes is unknown. No much larger clonotype is one base removed from it; base qualities were not supplied.

Sequences SGHNT (CDR1) and YENEEA (CDR2) are obtained from the germline V gene. V ends up 5 bases short and J 7 bases short, with an unmatched junction base count of 10. Reading from cysteine to phenylalanine, the CDR3 counts 16 amino acids. Only CDR3 DNA is held: 48 bases, read in frame from base 1. One collaborating source in Seattle enrolled patients during active infection and followed them longitudinally through the course of disease. Each collaborating institution followed its own protocols to collect whole blood in K2EDTA tubes. For TCRbeta analysis, collaborators shipped samples as frozen whole blood, isolated PBMCs, or DNA extracted from either of those sample types. TCRbeta CDR3 regions were amplified from genomic DNA using the immunoSEQ Assay, a bias-controlled multiplex PCR. From the authors' description of their analysis: Nucleated cell counts per sample were estimated from amplification of reference gene primers within the assay. To quantify the absolute abundance of each unique TCRbeta CDR3 rearrangement, sequence reads were collapsed and filtered. For each sample, productive Simpson clonality was calculated as the square root of Simpson's diversity index over productive rearrangements. TCRdb holds this immuneACCESS table with in-frame rearrangements only. Some clones are missing; in checked studies, unresolved V genes explain under half, and the rest has no known cause. V, J and clone size are taken as reported in that table, and D and trimming were inferred from the DNA itself. This sample gives about 300,000 clones in total; just under 90% of them show up just once. Clones ranked in the top ten supply roughly 6.3% of the sample.

The sequence joins TRBV11-3 to TRBJ2-1, with 11 junctional bases fitting TRBD2. Sequencing used peripheral blood. This sequence was found in a woman aged 45-59 years with COVID-19, enrolled during active disease. At the DNA level, the sequence is TGTGCCAGCAGCCATGGGCTAGCGGGAGGCCGAAATGAGCAGTTCTTC. This gives the protein CASSHGLAGGRNEQFF.